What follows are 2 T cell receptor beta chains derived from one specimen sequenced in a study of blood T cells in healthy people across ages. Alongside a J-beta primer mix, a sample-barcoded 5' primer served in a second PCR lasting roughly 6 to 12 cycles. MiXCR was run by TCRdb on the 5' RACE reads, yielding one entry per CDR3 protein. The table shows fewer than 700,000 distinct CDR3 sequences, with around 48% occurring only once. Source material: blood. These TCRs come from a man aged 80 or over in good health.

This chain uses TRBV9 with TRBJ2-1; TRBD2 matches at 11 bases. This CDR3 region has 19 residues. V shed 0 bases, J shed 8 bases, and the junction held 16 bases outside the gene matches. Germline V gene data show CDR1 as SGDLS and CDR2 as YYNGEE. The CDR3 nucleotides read TGTGCCAGCAGCGTAGCGTCGGGGGGCCGACTAGCGGGGATCGATGAGCAGTTCTTC. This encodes CASSVASGGRLAGIDEQFF.

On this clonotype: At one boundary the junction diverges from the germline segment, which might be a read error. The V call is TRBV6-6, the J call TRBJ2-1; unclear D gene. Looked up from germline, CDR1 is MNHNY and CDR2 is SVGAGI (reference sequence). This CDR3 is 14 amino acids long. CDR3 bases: TGTGCCACCAGTCCTGAGATTGGCAGACCTGAGCAGTTCTTC. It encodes CATSPEIGRPEQFF.